Below, 11 T cell receptor beta chains from the same sample are listed, as sequenced in a study of blood T cell repertoires in COVID-19. TCRdb's table, derived via immunoSEQ multiplex PCR, lists solely in-frame clones and lacks some. The sample records about 88,000 clones, roughly 88% being singletons. Sequenced: peripheral blood. Every receptor here comes from a young man with COVID-19, enrolled during active disease.

The V gene is TRBV5-1, the J gene TRBJ1-1; D gene unclear. The CDR3 length is 11 residues. With 1 base removed from V and 8 bases from J, the gap between germline ends came to 6 bases. The V gene's germline CDR1 is SGHRS and CDR2 YFSETQ. Here the CDR3 DNA reads TGCGCCAGCAGCTTGATGGGCGAAGCTTTCTTT. Translated, it gives CASSLMGEAFF.

The gene calls are TRBV6-5 and TRBJ2-7, with TRBD1 as a possible D gene (5 bases). Germline loops: CDR1 MNHEY, CDR2 SVGAGI. The V gene lost 4 bases and the J gene lost 6 bases, with 16 bases spanning the gap. The CDR3 runs 14 residues. The CDR3 sequence: CASSLMGLGLEQYF. In nucleotides, the CDR3 is TGTGCCAGCAGTTTAATGGGGTTGGGGCTCGAGCAGTACTTC.

The V and J genes are TRBV18 and TRBJ2-7; TRBD2 aligns across 12 bases. The trim removed 6 bases at V and 1 base at J, leaving 4 bases unmatched. This CDR3 has 15 amino acids. The germline V gene has CDR1 KGHSH and CDR2 LQKENI. The CDR3, as DNA: TGTGCCAGCTCGCCGACTAGCGGGAGATCCTACGAGCAGTACTTC. This sequence encodes CASSPTSGRSYEQYF.

The chain couples TRBV6-5 to TRBJ2-1; D perhaps matches TRBD2 (6 bases). Trimming removed 7 bases at V and 13 bases at J, with 17 bases between. CDR1 is MNHEY, CDR2 SVGAGI, per germline. The CDR3 is 12 amino acids. CDR3 residues: CASTGSGKSQFF. The CDR3 nucleotides are TGTGCCAGCACAGGTAGCGGTAAAAGCCAGTTCTTC.

The J gene is TRBJ1-5, the V gene TRBV15, with a tentative D call TRBD1 (5 bases). Germline CDR1 reads LNHNV; CDR2 reads YYDKDF (reference sequence). The CDR3 has 12 amino acids. V was trimmed by 7 bases and J by 3 bases, leaving 7 bases between them. In DNA form, the CDR3 reads TGTGCCACCACGACAGACAATCAGCCCCAGCATTTT. Translated: CATTTDNQPQHF. The full variable domain, rest sourced from reference TRBV15 and TRBJ1-5, is DAMVIQNPRYQVTQFGKPVTLSCSQTLNHNVMYWYQQKSSQAPKLLFHYYDKDFNNEADTPDNFQSRRPNTSFCFLDIRSPGLGDTAMYLCATTTDNQPQHFGDGTRLSIL.

The genes are TRBV6-1 and TRBJ1-6; D might be TRBD1 (6 bases). The germline V gene encodes CDR1 MNHNS and CDR2 SASEGT. V shed 0 bases and J shed 10 bases, with 13 bases lying between them. The CDR3 contains 15 residues. The CDR3 DNA is TGTGCCAGCAGTGAAGCGGGGAGGGGGGACTCACCCCTCCACTTT. Translating gives CASSEAGRGDSPLHF.

The chain recombines TRBV27 with TRBJ2-2; 8 nucleotides agree with TRBD1. The CDR3 loop spans 16 amino acids. V lost 5 bases and J lost 5; bases outside the gene matches: 10. Per the germline V gene, CDR1 is MNHEY and CDR2 is SMNVEV (reference sequence). In DNA form, the CDR3 reads TGTGCCAGCAGTCGCCCCCAGGGGGCGCTGACCGGGGAGCTGTTTTTT. Amino acids: CASSRPQGALTGELFF.

The chain has TRBV7-2 and TRBJ2-1; 12 bases map to TRBD2. The J segment lost 5 bases and the V segment lost 3 bases, leaving 5 bases of the junction unmatched. The CDR3 contains 16 residues. Germline V gene lookup returns CDR1 SGHTA and CDR2 FQGNSA. Written as DNA, the CDR3 is TGTGCCAGCAGCTTCCGGACTAGCGGGAAGGACAATGAGCAGTTCTTC. Translation: CASSFRTSGKDNEQFF.

V and J are TRBV11-3 and TRBJ2-1; 14 nucleotides match TRBD2. Germline values: CDR1 SGHNT, CDR2 YENEEA. The CDR3 extends over 15 amino acids. V shed 4 bases, J shed 6 bases, and the junction held 2 bases outside the gene matches. The CDR3 DNA is TGTGCCAGCAGCTGGGGGACTAGCGGGGGCAATGAGCAGTTCTTC. This codes for CASSWGTSGGNEQFF.

The CDR3 coding sequence is TGTGCCACCAGCAGAGACCCCCGGGACAGGGGTACCGGGGATGGCTACACCTTC. Translation: CATSRDPRDRGTGDGYTF. This chain connects TRBV15 to TRBJ1-2; 10 positions agree with TRBD1. The CDR3 loop spans 18 amino acids. Losses at the gene ends were 0 bases for V and 6 bases for J; bases not matched to a gene: 13. The germline CDR1 and CDR2 sequences are LNHNV and YYDKDF (reference sequence).

This clone was counted only a few times. The V and J genes are TRBV4-1 and TRBJ2-3; TRBD2 matches 13 bases. J gave up 5 bases and V 3 bases, and 17 bases lay outside the gene matches. Germline V gives CDR1 MGHRA, CDR2 YSYEKL. The CDR3 totals 20 residues. The CDR3 region is CASSQPGLAGVRERVDTQYF. CDR3 sequence (DNA): TGCGCCAGCAGCCAGCCCGGACTAGCGGGAGTACGGGAAAGGGTAGATACGCAGTATTTT.